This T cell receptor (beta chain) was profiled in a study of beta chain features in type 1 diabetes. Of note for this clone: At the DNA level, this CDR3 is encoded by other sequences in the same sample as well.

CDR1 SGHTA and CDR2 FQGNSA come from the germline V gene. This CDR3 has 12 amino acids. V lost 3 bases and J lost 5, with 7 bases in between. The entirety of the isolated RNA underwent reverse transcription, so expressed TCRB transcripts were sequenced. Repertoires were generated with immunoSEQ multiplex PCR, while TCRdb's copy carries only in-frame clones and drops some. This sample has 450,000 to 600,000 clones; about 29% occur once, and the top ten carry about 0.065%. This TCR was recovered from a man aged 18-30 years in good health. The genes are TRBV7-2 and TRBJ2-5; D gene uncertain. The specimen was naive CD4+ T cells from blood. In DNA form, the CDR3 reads TGTGCCAGCAGCTTGGGTCGGGAGACCCAGTACTTC. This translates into CASSLGRETQYF.